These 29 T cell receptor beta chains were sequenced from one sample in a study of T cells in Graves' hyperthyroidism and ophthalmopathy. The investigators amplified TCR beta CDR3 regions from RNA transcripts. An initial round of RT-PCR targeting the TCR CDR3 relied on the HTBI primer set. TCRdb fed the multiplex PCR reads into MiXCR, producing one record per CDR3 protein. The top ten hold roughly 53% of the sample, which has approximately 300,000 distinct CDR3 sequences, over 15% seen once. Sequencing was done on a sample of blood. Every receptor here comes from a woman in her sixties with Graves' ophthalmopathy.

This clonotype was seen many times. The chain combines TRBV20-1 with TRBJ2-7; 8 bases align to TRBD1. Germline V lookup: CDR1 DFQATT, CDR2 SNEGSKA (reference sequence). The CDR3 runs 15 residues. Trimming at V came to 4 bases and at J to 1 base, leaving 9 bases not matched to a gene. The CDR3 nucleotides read TGCAGTGCTACCCCCACGGACAGGGTATCCTACGAGCAGTACTTC. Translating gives CSATPTDRVSYEQYF.

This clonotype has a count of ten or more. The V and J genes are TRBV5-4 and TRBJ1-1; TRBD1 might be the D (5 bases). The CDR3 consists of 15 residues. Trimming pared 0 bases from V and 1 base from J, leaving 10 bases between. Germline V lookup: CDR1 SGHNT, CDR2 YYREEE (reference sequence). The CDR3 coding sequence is TGTGCCAGCAGCTTGGATGGTACAGGGAACACTGAAGCTTTCTTT. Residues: CASSLDGTGNTEAFF.

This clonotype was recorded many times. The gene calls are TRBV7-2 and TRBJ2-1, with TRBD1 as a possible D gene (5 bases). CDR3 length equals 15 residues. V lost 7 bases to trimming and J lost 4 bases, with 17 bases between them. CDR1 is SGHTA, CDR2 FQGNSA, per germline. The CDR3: CASNRLAQAYNEQFF. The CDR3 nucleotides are TGTGCCAGCAACCGCCTGGCACAGGCATACAATGAGCAGTTCTTC.

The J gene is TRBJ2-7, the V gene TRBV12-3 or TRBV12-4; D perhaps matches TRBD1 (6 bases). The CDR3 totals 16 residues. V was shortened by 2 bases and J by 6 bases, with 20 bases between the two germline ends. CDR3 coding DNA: TGTGCCAGCAGTTTAAGACCCCACGGCTTAGGGGGCGAGCAGTACTTC. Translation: CASSLRPHGLGGEQYF.

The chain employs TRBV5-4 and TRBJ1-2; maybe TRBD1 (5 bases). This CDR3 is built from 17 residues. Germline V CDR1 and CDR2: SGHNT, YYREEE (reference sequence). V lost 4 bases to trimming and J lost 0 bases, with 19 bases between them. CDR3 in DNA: TGTGCCAGCAGCGGAATAACAGGCTTAGCTACTAACTATGGCTACACCTTC. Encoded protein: CASSGITGLATNYGYTF.

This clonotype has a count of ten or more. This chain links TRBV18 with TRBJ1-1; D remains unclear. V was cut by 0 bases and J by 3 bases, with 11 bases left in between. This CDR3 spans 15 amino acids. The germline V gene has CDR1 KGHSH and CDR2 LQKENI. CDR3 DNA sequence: TGTGCCAGCTCACCACCGTCTGGGAGGCACACTGAAGCTTTCTTT. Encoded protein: CASSPPSGRHTEAFF.

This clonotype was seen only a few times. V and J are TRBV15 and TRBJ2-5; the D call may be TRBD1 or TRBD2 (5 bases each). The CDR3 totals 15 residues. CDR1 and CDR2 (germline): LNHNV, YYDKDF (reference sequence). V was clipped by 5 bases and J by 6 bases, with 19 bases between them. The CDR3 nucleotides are TGTGCCACCAGCGGGGCCCTTCTGGGAGAGAAGACCCAGTACTTC. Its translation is CATSGALLGEKTQYF.

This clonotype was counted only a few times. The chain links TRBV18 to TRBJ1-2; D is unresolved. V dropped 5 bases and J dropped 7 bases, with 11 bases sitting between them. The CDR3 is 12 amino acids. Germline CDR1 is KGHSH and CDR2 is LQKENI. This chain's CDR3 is CASSGEGSGYTF. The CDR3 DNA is TGTGCCAGCTCAGGTGAAGGTTCTGGCTACACCTTC.

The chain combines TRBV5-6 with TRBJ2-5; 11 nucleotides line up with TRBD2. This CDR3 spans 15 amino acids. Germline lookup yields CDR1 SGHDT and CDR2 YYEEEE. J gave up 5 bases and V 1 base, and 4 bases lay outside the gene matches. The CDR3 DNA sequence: TGTGCCAGCAGCTTGAAACTAGCGGGGGCCGAGACCCAGTACTTC. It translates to CASSLKLAGAETQYF.

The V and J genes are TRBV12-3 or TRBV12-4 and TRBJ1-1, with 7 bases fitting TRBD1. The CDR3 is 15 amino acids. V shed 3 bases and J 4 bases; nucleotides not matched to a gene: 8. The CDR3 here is CASSFLGRGTTEAFF. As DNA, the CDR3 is TGTGCCAGCAGTTTTTTAGGCAGGGGGACCACTGAAGCTTTCTTT.

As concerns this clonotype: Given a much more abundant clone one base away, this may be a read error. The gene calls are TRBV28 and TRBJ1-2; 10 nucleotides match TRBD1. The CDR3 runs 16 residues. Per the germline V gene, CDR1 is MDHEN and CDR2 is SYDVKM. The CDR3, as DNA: TGTGCCAGCAGTTTGATAGGGACAGGGGATCTCTATGGCTGCACCTTC. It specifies CASSLIGTGDLYGCTF.

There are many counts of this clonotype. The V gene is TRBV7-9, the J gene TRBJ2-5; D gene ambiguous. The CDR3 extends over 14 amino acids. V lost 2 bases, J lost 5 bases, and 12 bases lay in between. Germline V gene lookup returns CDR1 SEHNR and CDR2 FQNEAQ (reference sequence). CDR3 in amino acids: CASSLFWGDETQYF. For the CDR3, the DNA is TGTGCCAGCAGCTTATTCTGGGGTGATGAGACCCAGTACTTC.

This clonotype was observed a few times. The CDR3 region is CASRGRGSTDTQYF. In DNA form, the CDR3 reads TGTGCCAGCAGGGGTAGGGGTAGCACAGATACGCAGTATTTT. This chain connects TRBV3-1 to TRBJ2-3, with a tentative D call TRBD1 (5 bases). CDR1 and CDR2 from the germline V gene are LGHDT and YNNKEL (reference sequence). The CDR3 loop spans 14 amino acids. V dropped 6 bases and J dropped 0 bases, with 10 bases sitting between them.

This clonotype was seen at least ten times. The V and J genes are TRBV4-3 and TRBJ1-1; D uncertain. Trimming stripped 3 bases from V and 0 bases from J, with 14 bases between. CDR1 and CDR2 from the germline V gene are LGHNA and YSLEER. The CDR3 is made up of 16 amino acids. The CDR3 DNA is TGCGCCAGCAGCCAGGGTAATCAGGCCCTGAACACTGAAGCTTTCTTT. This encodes CASSQGNQALNTEAFF.

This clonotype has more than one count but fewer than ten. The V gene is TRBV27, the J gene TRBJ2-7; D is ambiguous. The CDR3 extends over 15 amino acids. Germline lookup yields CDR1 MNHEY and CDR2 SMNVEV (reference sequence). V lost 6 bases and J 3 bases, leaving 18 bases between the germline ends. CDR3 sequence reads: CASRPSRPSDYEQYF. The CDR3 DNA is TGTGCCAGCAGACCCTCAAGACCCTCCGACTACGAGCAGTACTTC.

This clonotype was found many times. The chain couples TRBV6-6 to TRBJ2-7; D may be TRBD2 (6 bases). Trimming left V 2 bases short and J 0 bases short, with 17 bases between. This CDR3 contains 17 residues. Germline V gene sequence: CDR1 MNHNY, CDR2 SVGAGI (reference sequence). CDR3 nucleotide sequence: TGTGCCAGCAGTTACAAGAGTAGCGGTAGCACCTCCTACGAGCAGTACTTC. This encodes CASSYKSSGSTSYEQYF.

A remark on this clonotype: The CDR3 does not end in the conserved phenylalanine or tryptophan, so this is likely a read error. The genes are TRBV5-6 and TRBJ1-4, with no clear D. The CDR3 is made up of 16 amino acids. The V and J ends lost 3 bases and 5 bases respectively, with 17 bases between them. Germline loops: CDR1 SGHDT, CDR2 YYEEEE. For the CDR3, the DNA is TGTGCCAGCAGCTCGAAAAGGGTGTTGGGAAATGAAAAACTGTTTCTT. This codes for CASSSKRVLGNEKLFL.

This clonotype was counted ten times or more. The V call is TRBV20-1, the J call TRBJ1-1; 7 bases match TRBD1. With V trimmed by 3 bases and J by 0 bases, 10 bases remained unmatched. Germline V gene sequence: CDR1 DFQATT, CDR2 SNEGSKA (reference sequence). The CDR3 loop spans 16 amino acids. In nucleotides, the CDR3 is TGCAGTGCTAGTACAGGGGCCCCCTTTATGAACACTGAAGCTTTCTTT. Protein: CSASTGAPFMNTEAFF.

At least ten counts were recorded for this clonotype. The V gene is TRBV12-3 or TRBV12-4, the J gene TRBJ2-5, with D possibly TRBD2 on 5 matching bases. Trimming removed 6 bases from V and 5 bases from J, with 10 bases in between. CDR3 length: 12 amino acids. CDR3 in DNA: TGTGCCAGCAGCTGGACGGGGGAGACCCAGTACTTC. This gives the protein CASSWTGETQYF.

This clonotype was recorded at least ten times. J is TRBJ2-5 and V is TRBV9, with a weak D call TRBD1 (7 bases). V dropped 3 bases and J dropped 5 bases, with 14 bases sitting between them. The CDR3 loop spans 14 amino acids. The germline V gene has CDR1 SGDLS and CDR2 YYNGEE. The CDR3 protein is CASSGTPGGETQYF. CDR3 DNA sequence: TGTGCCAGCAGCGGAACCCCAGGGGGGGAGACCCAGTACTTC.

The CDR3 DNA reads TGTGCCAGCAGCGATAACAGGGGGCAAACAGATACGCAGTATTTT. Protein product: CASSDNRGQTDTQYF. The rearrangement uses TRBV13 and TRBJ2-3, with 9 bases aligning to TRBD1. The germline CDR1 and CDR2 sequences are PRHDT and FYEKMQ (reference sequence). V was pared by 5 bases and J by 3 bases, with 6 bases of the junction left unmatched. This CDR3 has 15 residues.

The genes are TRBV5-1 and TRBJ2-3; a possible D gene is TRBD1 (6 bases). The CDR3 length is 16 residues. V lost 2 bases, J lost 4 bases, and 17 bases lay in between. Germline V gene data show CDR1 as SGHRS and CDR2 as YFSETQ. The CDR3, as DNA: TGCGCCAGCAGCTTCCTATACAGGGTGAAGTCAGATACGCAGTATTTT. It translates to CASSFLYRVKSDTQYF.

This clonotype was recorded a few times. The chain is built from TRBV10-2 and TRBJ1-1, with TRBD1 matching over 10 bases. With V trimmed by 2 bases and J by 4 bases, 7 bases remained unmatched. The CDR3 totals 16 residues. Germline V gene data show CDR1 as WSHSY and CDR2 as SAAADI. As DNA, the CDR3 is TGCGCCAGCAGTGAGGTGGGTGGGACAGGGGTCACTGAAGCTTTCTTT. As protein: CASSEVGGTGVTEAFF.

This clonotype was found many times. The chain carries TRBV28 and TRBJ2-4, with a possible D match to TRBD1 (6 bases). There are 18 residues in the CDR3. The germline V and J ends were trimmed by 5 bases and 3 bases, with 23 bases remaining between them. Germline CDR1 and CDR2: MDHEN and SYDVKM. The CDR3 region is CASSTRTVEEFGKNIQYF. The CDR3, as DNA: TGTGCCAGCAGTACCAGGACAGTGGAGGAATTTGGCAAAAACATTCAGTACTTC.

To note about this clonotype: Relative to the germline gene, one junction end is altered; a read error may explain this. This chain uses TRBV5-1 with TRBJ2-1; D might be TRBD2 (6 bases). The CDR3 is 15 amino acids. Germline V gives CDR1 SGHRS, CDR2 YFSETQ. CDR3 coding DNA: TGCGCCAACAGCTTGGTTGCGGGGTTTGGCAATGAGCAGTTCTTC. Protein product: CANSLVAGFGNEQFF.

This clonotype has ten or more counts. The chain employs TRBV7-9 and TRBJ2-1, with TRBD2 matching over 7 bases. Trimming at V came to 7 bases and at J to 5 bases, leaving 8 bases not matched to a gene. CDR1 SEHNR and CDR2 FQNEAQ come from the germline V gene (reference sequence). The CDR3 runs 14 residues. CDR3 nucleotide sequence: TGTGCCAGCATGGGCGGGAGTGGCGACAATGAGCAGTTCTTC. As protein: CASMGGSGDNEQFF. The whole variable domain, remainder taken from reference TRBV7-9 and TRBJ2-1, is DTGVSQNPRHKITKRGQNVTFRCDPISEHNRLYWYRQTLGQGPEFLTYFQNEAQLEKSRLLSDRFSAERPKGSFSTLEIQRTEQGDSAMYLCASMGGSGDNEQFFGPGTRLTVL.

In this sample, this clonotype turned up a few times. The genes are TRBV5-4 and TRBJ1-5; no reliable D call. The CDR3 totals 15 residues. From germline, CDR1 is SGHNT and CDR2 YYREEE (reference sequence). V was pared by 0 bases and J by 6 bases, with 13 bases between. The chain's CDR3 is CASSLDGLQPQPQHF. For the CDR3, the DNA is TGTGCCAGCAGCTTGGACGGATTACAACCTCAGCCCCAGCATTTT.

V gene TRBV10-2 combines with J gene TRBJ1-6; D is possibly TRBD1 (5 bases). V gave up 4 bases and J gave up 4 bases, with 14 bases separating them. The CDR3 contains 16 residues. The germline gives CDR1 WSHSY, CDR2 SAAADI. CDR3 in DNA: TGCGCCAGCAGTGGGGCCGGGACGGGATATAATTCACCCCTCCACTTT. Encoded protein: CASSGAGTGYNSPLHF.

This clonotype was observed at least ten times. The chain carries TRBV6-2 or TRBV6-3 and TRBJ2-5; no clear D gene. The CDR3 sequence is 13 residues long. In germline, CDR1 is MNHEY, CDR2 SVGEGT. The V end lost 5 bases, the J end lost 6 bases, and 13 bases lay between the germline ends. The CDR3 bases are TGTGCCAGCAGTCCCCTCGGGCGGAAGACCCAGTACTTC. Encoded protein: CASSPLGRKTQYF.